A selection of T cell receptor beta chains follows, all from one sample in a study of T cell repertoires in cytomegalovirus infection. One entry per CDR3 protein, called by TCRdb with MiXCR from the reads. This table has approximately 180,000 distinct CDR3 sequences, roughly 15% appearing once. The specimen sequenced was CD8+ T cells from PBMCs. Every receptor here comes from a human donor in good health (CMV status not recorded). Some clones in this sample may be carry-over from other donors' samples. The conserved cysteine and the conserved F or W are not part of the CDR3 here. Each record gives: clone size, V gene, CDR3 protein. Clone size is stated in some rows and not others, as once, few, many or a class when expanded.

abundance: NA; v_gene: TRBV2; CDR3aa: ATGTGVYEQY
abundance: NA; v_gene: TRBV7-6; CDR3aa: ASSLARGNEQY
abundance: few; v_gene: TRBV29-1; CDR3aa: SADSGPRDTQY
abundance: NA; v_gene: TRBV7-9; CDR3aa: ASRSGQGNTDTQY
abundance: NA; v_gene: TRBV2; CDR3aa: ASSATGTAPANYGYT
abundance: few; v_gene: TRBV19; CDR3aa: ASSPTGTEENQPQH
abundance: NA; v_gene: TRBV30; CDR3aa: AWSGNEQY
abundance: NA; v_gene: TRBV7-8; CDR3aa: ASSTRTGNNQPQH
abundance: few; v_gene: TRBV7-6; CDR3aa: ASSLIRRRETQY
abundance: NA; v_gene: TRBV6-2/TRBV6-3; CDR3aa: ASSYFYRGASLNEQF
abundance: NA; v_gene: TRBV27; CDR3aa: ASSLRLGARGNEQF
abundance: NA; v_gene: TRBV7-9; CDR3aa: ASSSSGQLTGELF
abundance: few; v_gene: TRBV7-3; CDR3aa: ASSFFDSSYEQY
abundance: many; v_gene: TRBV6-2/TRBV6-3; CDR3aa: ASSYLAGGETQY
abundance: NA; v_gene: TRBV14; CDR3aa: ASSQPTGGSEGYT
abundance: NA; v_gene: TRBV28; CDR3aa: ASSLSGLAGGREDEQY
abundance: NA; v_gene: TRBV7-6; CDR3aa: ASSSRDAADTQY
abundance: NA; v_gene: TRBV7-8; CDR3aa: ASSGGTTDTQY
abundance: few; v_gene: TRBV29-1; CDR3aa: SVQGRYNEQF
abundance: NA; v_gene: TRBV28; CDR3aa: ASGQGGSTEAF
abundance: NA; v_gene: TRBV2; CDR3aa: ASIIPEGAGFADTQY
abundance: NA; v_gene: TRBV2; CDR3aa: ASSEEALPPAGSSYNSPLH
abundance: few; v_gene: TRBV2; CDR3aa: ASSDRGATTTIY
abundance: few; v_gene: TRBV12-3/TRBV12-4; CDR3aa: ASSFGPASGYT
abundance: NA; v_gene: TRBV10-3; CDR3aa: AISEPGQRDSPLH
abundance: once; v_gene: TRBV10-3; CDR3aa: AMGALTGHSNQPQH
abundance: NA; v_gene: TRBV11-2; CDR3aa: ASSPQRDEQF
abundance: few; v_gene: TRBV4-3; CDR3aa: ASSQDGLAGGEDEQF
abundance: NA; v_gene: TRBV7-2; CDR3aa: ASSPGTFLDTQY
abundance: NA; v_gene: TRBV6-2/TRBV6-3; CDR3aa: ASMEGYEQY
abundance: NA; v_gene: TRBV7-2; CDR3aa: ASSLVILAGSTDTQY
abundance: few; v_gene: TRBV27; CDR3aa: ASSPAGTASYEQY
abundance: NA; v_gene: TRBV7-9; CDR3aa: ASSSLKGYEQY
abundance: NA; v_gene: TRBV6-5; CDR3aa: ATIFRGGYT
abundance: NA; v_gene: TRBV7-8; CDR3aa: ASSRLGSSNEQF
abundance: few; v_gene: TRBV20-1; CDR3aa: SARDEAVNTEAF
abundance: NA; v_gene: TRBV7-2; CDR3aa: ASREGRSSNQPQH
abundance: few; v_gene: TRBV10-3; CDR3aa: AIPQGTDGREQF
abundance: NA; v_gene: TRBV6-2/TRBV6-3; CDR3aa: ASSYPDLNTEAF
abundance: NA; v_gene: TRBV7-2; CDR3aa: ASSFTRKTEAF
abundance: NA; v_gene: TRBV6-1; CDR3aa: ASSQGTYEQY
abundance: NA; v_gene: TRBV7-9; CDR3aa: ASSPPGTGNNEQF
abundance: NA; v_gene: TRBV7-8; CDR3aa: ASSLREQGKGQPQH
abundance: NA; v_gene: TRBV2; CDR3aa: ASSETSGGPSYNEQF
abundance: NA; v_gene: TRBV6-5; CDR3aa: ASRKGAGAQNEKLF